The entry below gives a single TCR beta chain sequence along with its context. The antigen remains unidentified. Use of 60 Vbeta and 13 Jbeta primers characterized the PCR. Assay: immunoSEQ multiplex PCR; the TCRdb copy retains only in-frame clones and omits some. In the table there are about 160,000 clones, 70% to 80% of which are singletons. These data come from a study of cytomegalovirus exposure and HLA in healthy donors. Regarding the study as a whole: Of the V segments, some could not be distinguished, including TRBV6-2 and TRBV6-3, and were excluded. Being productive about 87% or about 30% of the time was typical of most TCR beta V segments in an earlier analysis.

CDR1 SNHLY and CDR2 FYNNEI come from the germline V gene. V lost 8 bases and J lost 3, with 13 bases in between. The CDR3 contains 13 residues. Sequenced sample: PBMCs. V usage is TRBV2 and J usage is TRBJ1-2, with no clear D. This receptor was taken from a female donor in good health and CMV-seronegative. The CDR3 DNA reads as TGTGCCAGCGAGGGTCGGAGAGACTATGGCTACACCTTC. This codes for CASEGRRDYGYTF.